A single sample is the source of the 6 T cell receptor beta chains below, sequenced in a study of radiation and T cells in renal cell carcinoma. Specified time point: blood 4 weeks post-SBRT, at nephrectomy. Treatment denoted: 15 Gy SBRT to primary tumor, nephrectomy 4 weeks later. TCRdb's table, derived via immunoSEQ multiplex PCR, lists solely in-frame clones and lacks some. The sample lists approximately 150,000 clones, approximately 86% occurring once. The material sequenced was blood, taken from a patient whose treatment included radiotherapy and nephrectomy. Source of these receptors: a woman between 50 and 59 years old with renal cell carcinoma.

The V gene is TRBV7-9, the J gene TRBJ1-3, with D perhaps TRBD1 (6 bases). The CDR3 loop spans 16 amino acids. CDR1 SEHNR and CDR2 FQNEAQ come from the germline V gene (reference sequence). Trimming cost V 4 bases and J 0 bases, with 13 bases left between them. In DNA, the CDR3 is TGTGCCAGCAGCTCGGGGGGCGAAGACTCTGGAAACACCATATATTTT. Its translation is CASSSGGEDSGNTIYF.

As DNA, the CDR3 is TGTGCCACCAGGGCCTCCGGCGGGGAGCTGTTTTTT. It specifies CATRASGGELFF. This rearrangement joins TRBV6-5 to TRBJ2-2; perhaps TRBD1 as D (5 bases). Trimming removed 10 bases from V and 7 bases from J, with 13 bases in between. The CDR3 runs to 12 residues. Germline-derived CDR1 and CDR2 are MNHEY and SVGAGI.

This clone was detected once. This sequence joins TRBV14 and TRBJ1-1, with a possible D match to TRBD1 (5 bases). CDR3 length: 14 amino acids. The germline gives CDR1 SGHDN, CDR2 FVKESK. V lost 4 bases and J lost 3, with 12 bases in between. The CDR3 region is CASSRRVGDTEAFF. Here the CDR3 DNA reads TGTGCCAGCAGCCGACGGGTGGGGGACACTGAAGCTTTCTTT.

The chain recombines TRBV27 with TRBJ2-7; D is uncertain. Between the trimmed V and J ends, which lost 0 bases and 0 bases, there was a span of 6 bases. CDR3 length: 14 amino acids. Looked up from germline, CDR1 is MNHEY and CDR2 is SMNVEV (reference sequence). The CDR3 reads CASSLSASSYEQYF. The CDR3 bases are TGTGCCAGCAGTTTATCGGCCAGCTCCTACGAGCAGTACTTC.

This sequence joins TRBV25-1 and TRBJ2-7; TRBD1 or TRBD2 may be the D gene (5 bases each). CDR3 length: 13 amino acids. Germline V CDR1 and CDR2: MGHDK, SYGVNS. V was clipped by 4 bases and J by 6 bases, with 13 bases between them. This CDR3 reads CASSASGPLEQYF. The CDR3 region has the DNA TGTGCCAGCAGTGCCTCGGGACCCCTCGAGCAGTACTTC.

The V and J genes are TRBV9 and TRBJ2-7; D gene unclear. The CDR3 is 11 amino acids. Trimming cost V 3 bases and J 8 bases, with 9 bases left between them. Germline CDR1 reads SGDLS; CDR2 reads YYNGEE. CDR3 nucleotide sequence: TGTGCCAGCAGCGCCCCCCGTCAGCAGTACTTC. Encoded protein: CASSAPRQQYF.